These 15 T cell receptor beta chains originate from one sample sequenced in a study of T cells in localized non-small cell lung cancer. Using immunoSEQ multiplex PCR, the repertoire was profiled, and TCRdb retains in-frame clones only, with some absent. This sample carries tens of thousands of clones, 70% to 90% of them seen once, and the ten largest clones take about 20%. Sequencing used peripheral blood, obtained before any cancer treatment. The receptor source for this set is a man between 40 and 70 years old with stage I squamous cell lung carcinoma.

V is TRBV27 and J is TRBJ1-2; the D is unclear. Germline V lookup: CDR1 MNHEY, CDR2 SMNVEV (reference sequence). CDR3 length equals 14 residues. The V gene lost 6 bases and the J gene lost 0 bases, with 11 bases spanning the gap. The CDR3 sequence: CASRLPGSNYGYTF. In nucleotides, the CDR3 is TGTGCCAGCAGGTTGCCCGGGTCTAACTATGGCTACACCTTC.

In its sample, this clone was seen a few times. The CDR3 nucleotides are TGTGCCAGCCAATTCACGGGGGAAACCTACGAGCAGTACTTC. Protein sequence: CASQFTGETYEQYF. This sequence joins TRBV27 and TRBJ2-7; tentative D call: TRBD2 (6 bases). The germline V gene encodes CDR1 MNHEY and CDR2 SMNVEV (reference sequence). There are 14 residues in the CDR3. Trimming stripped 8 bases from V and 2 bases from J, with 16 bases between.

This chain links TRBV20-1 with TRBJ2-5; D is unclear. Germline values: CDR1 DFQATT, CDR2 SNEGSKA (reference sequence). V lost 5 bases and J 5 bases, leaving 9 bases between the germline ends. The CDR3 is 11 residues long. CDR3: CSALWKETQYF. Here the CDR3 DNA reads TGCAGTGCTCTGTGGAAGGAGACCCAGTACTTC.

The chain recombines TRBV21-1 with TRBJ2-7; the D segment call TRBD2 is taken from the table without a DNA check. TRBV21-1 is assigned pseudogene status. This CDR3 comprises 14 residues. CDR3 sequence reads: CASSPGDSSYEQYF. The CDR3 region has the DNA TGTGCCAGCAGCCCCGGGGACTCCTCCTACGAGCAGTACTTC.

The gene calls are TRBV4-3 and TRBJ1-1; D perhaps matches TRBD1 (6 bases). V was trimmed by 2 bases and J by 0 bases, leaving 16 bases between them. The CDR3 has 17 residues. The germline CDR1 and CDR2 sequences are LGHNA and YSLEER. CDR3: CASSQSAGAFMNTEAFF. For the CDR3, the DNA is TGCGCCAGCAGCCAATCCGCAGGGGCTTTCATGAACACTGAAGCTTTCTTT.

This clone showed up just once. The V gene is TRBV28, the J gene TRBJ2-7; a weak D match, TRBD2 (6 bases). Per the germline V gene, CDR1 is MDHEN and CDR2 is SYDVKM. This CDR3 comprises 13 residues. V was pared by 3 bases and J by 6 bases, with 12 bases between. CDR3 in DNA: TGTGCCAGCAGTTTCCAGCGGGCTAGCGAGCAGTACTTC. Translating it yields CASSFQRASEQYF.

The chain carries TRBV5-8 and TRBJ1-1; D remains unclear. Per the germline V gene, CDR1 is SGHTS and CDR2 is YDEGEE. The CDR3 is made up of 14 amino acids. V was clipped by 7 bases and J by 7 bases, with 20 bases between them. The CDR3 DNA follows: TGTGCCAGCCTTCTGACGGGGTTTGGGATTGAAGCTTTCTTT. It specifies CASLLTGFGIEAFF.

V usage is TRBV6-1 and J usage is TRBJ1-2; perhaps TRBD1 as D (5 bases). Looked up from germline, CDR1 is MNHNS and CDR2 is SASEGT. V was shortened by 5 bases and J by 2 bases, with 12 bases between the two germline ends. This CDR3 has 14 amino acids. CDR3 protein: CASSPGGGNYGYTF. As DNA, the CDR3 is TGTGCCAGCAGTCCCGGGGGGGGAAACTATGGCTACACCTTC.

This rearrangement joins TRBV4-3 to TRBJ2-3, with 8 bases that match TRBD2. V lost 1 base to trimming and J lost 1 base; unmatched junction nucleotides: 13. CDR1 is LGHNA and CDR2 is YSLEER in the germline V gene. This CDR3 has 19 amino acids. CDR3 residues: CASSQGVVGRADGTDTQYF. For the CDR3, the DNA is TGCGCCAGCAGCCAAGGGGTTGTCGGGAGGGCCGATGGCACAGATACGCAGTATTTT.

Here the CDR3 reads CAWDRQGGEKLFF. The CDR3 DNA follows: TGTGCCTGGGATAGACAGGGAGGAGAAAAACTGTTTTTT. The chain combines TRBV30 with TRBJ1-4; the match to TRBD1 covers 7 bases. J was trimmed by 8 bases and V by 5 bases; bases with no gene match: 8. This CDR3 is built from 13 residues. Germline CDR1 and CDR2: GTSNPN and SVGIG (reference sequence).

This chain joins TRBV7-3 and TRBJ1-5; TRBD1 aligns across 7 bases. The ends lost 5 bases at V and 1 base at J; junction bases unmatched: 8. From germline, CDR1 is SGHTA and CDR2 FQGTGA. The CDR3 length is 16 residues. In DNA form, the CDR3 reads TGTGCCAGCAGCACAAACAGGGGACCGAGCAATCAGCCCCAGCATTTT. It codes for CASSTNRGPSNQPQHF.

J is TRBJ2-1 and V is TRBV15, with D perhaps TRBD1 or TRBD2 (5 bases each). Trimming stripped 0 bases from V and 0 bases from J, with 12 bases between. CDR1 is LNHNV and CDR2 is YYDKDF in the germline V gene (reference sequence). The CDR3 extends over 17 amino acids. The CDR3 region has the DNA TGTGCCACCAGCAGAGATCCCGGGACCAGCTCCTACAATGAGCAGTTCTTC. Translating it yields CATSRDPGTSSYNEQFF. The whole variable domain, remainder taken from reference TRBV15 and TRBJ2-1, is DAMVIQNPRYQVTQFGKPVTLSCSQTLNHNVMYWYQQKSSQAPKLLFHYYDKDFNNEADTPDNFQSRRPNTSFCFLDIRSPGLGDTAMYLCATSRDPGTSSYNEQFFGPGTRLTVL.

CDR3 nucleotide sequence: TGTGCCAGCTCACCGGGATCCGGGGGCAAAGACGAGCAGTACTTC. It translates to CASSPGSGGKDEQYF. V gene TRBV18 combines with J gene TRBJ2-7; perhaps D is TRBD1 or TRBD2 (6 bases each). The V gene's germline CDR1 is KGHSH and CDR2 LQKENI. V dropped 3 bases and J dropped 5 bases, with 17 bases sitting between them. The CDR3 contains 15 residues.

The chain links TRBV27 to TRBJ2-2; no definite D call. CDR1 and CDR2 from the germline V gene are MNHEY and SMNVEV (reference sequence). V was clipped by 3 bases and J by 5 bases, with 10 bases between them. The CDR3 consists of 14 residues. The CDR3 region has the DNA TGTGCCAGCAGTTTTTTCGAGGAGACCGGGGAGCTGTTTTTT. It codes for CASSFFEETGELFF.

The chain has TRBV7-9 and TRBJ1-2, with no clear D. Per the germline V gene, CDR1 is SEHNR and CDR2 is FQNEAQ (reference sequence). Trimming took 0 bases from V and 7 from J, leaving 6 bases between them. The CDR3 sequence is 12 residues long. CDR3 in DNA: TGTGCCAGCAGCTTAGCAGGAGGTGGCTACACCTTC. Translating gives CASSLAGGGYTF.